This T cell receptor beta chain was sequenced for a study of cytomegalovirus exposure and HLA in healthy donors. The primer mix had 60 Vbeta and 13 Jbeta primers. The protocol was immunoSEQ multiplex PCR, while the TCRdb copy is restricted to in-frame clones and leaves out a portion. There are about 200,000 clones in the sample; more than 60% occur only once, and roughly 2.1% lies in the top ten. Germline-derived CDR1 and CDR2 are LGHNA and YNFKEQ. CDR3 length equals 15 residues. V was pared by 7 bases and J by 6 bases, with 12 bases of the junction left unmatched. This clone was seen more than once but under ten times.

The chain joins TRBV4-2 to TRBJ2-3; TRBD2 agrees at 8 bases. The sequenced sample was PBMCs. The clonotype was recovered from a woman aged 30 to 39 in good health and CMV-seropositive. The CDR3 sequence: CASTPSRGGRDTQYF. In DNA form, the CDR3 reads TGTGCCAGCACCCCCAGTCGGGGGGGGAGGGATACGCAGTATTTT.